This TCR beta chain was observed in a study of OX40 agonist ivuxolimab in advanced cancers. Clones were sequenced by immunoSEQ multiplex PCR, and TCRdb holds only the in-frame ones, with some missing. This table holds 70,000 or so clones, approximately 86% found once. Germline V lookup: CDR1 LGHNA, CDR2 YSLEER. The CDR3 consists of 15 residues. V was clipped by 1 base and J by 6 bases; unmatched bases: 5. This material consisted of CD4+ or CD8+ T cells sorted from blood, taken in a trial of the OX40 agonist ivuxolimab. The chain recombines TRBV4-3 with TRBJ1-5; 8 positions agree with TRBD1. This TCR derives from an adult with an advanced solid tumor such as melanoma, head and neck, liver or kidney cancer. In DNA form, the CDR3 reads TGCGCCAGCAGCCAAGGGACAGGGCAGGGTCAGCCCCAGCATTTT. Encoded protein: CASSQGTGQGQPQHF.